This T cell receptor (beta chain) was documented in a study of T cell responses to AZD1222 COVID-19 vaccine. Whole-study findings and limits: Spike-specific TCR repertoires showed rising breadth and depth after two AZD1222 doses. Targeting of unmutated variant regions was reportedly seen in nearly half of spike-specific TCRs.

Sequenced by immunoSEQ multiplex PCR; TCRdb stores in-frame clones only, minus some. Altogether 130,000 or so clones are present, more than 85% being singletons, with the ten largest covering 1.5% to 2%. Comments on this clone: Its specificity is unknown.

The V gene's germline CDR1 is LNHNV and CDR2 YYDKDF (reference sequence). The CDR3 extends over 16 amino acids. V lost 1 base and J 7 bases, leaving 16 bases between the germline ends. Analyses pooled second doses at about 4 or about 12 weeks. This receptor was identified in an adult who received the AZD1222 COVID-19 vaccine. Sequenced here: peripheral blood, sampled 28 days after the second AZD1222 dose. This chain connects TRBV15 to TRBJ1-4, with a possible D match to TRBD1 (5 bases). CDR3 in amino acids: CATSRVTRGFGEKLFF. The CDR3 nucleotides read TGTGCCACCAGCAGAGTAACTAGGGGATTCGGTGAAAAACTGTTTTTT.